The T cell receptor beta chain under discussion was sequenced for a study of CXCR3-negative and CXCR3-positive naive CD8 T cells. Study-wide results and limits: Both naive subsets had comparably high diversity; memory CD8+ cells much lower.

Regarding this clonotype: No antigen is known for it.

The CDR3 consists of 15 residues. Germline V gives CDR1 DFQATT, CDR2 SNEGSKA (reference sequence). Each TRB cDNA library was prepared by 5' RACE (with UMI labels). TCRdb processed the 5' RACE reads again and assigns one entry to each CDR3 protein, with no DNA. The ten most abundant clones cover just under 0.5% of a sample with 100,000 to 150,000 distinct CDR3 sequences. Sequencing input: naive CXCR3- CD8+ T cells from blood. Subset reported: CD45RO-CCR7+CD27+CD95- naive CD8+ T cells lacking CXCR3 (TNR3-). This TCR came from a human donor in good health. Some clones in this sample may be carry-over from other donors' samples. The rearrangement joins TRBV20-1 to TRBJ1-5; there is no DNA to check the TCRdb D call of TRBD1. The CDR3 loop is CSAPSLQEGNQPQHF.